Described below is a single T cell receptor (beta chain) sequence and its context. No antigen is known for it. The read finishes 3 residues shy of the CDR3 end, and the germline J gene is used to complete it. The data were obtained in a study of T cell clonality in common variable immunodeficiency (dated by TCRdb to 2014 to 2015). The paper as a whole reports these results and caveats: CVID TCRbeta sequences reportedly showed fewer deletions and N-nucleotide insertions and lacked highly modified clones with 13 or more V deletions. TCRbeta clonality was higher in CVID subjects than in healthy controls (t-test p = 0.018), and the increase was most characteristic of about a third of subjects. The authors noted that sequencing repertoires of T cell subpopulations would be needed to clarify what caused the increased clonality in CVID. CVID subjects shared fewer TCRbeta clones with each other than healthy controls did (p < 0.0001). Despite equal DNA input, controls averaged roughly 89,000 unique sequences per sample versus about 30,000 in CVID samples. Correlations between repertoire features and clinical complications were limited by patient heterogeneity within the CVID cohort.

Standard criteria were used to diagnose CVID, namely serum IgG, IgA and/or IgM reduced below the normal range together with specific antibody deficiency. A total of roughly 45 subjects (about 15 female and 30 or so male; age range roughly 8 to 65 years, mean age roughly 40) were included in the CVID group. Most CVID patients and most healthy controls were of Caucasian heritage. At the time of study participation, every CVID subject had been on replacement immunoglobulin therapy for at least one year. At the time of blood collection, no CVID subject was ill or was being treated with immunomodulatory or immunosuppressive medication. Heparinized peripheral whole blood samples of roughly 5 to 8.5 ml were collected from each donor. Genomic DNA from adults with common variable immune deficiency (CVID) and from healthy adult controls was used for sequencing of TCRbeta CDR3 repertoires. Diluted blood was subjected to density centrifugation over Hypaque 1077 or Ficoll-Paque for isolation of peripheral blood mononuclear cells. Genomic DNA was extracted from unsorted mononuclear cells by Qiagen column purification or by a centrifugation-based method.

For sequencing, equivalent amounts of genomic DNA were input from CVID and control samples. For every sample, a 60 bp segment covering the rearranged TCRbeta CDR3 region was amplified and then sequenced. The immunoSEQ assay, a bias-corrected multiplex PCR combined with high-throughput sequencing, was used to amplify TCRbeta. On the authors' methods: Each unique nucleotide sequence was treated as a clone and annotated with V, D and J genes, copy number and frequency. Sequences were labeled productive if in frame, and non-productive if out of frame or containing stop codons. As previously described, Shannon's entropy was used to calculate clonality. The predicted amino acid sequences of productive clones were used to derive mean CDR3 Kyte-Doolittle hydropathy. Scaled V gene usage was hierarchically clustered using Manhattan distance and complete linkage with the R hclust function. Sharing of clones by CDR3 amino acid sequence was evaluated through resampling of 12 repertoires per group over 100 rounds. The repertoires were screened for approximately 72 published EBV-specific TCRbeta sequences and fewer than 300 published CMV-specific TCRbeta sequences. Analysis left out a couple of CVID samples that produced under 10,000 sequences, so some 45 CVID repertoires remained. Sourced from immuneACCESS, this table was stored by TCRdb with only in-frame sequences that have V and J called. A share of the clones is absent; for the studies checked, an unresolved V gene accounts for under half, and the remainder has no known explanation. The V and J calls and clone size come from that table; D and trimming were worked out from the DNA. This sample contains about 7,200 clones, none of which is a singleton. The leading ten clones occupy around 5.1% of the sample.

The germline ends are 15 bases apart after V is trimmed by 4 bases and J by 5 bases. The germline V gene supplies CDR1 SNHLY and CDR2 FYNNEI. There are 14 amino acids in the CDR3, from cysteine to phenylalanine inclusive. Sequencing covers 33 bases of the CDR3, shown here with the frame starting at base 1. The sequence derives from a human donor with common variable immunodeficiency. Recombination connected TRBV2 to TRBJ2-7; possibly the D gene is TRBD1, per 6 matching bases. The sequencing input was peripheral blood mononuclear cells. CDR3 bases read: TGTGCCAGCAGTGGGGGGCAGGGTAACCACGAG. Its protein is CASSGGQGNHE. The whole CDR3 protein reads CASSGGQGNHEQYF.